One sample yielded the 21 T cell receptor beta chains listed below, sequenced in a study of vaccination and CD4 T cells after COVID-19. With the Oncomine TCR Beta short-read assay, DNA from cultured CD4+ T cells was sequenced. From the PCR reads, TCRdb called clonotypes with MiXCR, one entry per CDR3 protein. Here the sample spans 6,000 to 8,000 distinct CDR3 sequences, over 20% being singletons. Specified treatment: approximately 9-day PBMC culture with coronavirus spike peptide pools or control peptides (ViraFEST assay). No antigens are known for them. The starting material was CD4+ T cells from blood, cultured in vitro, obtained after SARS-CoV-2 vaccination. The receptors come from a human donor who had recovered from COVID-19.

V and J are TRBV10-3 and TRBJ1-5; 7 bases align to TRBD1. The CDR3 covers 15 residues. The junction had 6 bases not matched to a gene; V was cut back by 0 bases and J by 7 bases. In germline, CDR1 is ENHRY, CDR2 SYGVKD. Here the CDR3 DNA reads TGTGCCATCAGTGAGTCAGGGACAGCCCAACAGCCCCAGCATTTT. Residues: CAISESGTAQQPQHF.

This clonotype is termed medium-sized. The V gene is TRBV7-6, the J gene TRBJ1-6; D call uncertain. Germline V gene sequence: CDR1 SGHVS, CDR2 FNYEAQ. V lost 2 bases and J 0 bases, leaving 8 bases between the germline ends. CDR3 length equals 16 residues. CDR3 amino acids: CASSLKPASYNSPLHF. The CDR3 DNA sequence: TGTGCCAGCAGCTTAAAGCCAGCCTCCTATAATTCACCCCTCCACTTT.

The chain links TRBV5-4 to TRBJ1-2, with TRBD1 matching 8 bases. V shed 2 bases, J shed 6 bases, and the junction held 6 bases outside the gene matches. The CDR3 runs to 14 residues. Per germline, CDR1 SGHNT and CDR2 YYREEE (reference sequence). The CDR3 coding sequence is TGTGCCAGCAGCTTATCAGGGGGCGATAATGGCTACACCTTC. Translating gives CASSLSGGDNGYTF.

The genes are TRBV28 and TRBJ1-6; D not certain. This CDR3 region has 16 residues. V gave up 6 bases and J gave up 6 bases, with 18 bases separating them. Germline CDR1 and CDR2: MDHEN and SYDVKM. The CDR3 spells CASRPRHGRANSPLHF. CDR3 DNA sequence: TGTGCCAGCAGACCGAGACACGGGCGAGCTAATTCACCCCTCCACTTT.

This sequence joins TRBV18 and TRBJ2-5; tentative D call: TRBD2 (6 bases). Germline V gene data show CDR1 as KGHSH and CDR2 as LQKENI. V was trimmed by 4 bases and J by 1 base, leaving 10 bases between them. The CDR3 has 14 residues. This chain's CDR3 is CASSRLASQETQYF. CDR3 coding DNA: TGTGCCAGCTCACGGCTAGCGAGCCAAGAGACCCAGTACTTC.

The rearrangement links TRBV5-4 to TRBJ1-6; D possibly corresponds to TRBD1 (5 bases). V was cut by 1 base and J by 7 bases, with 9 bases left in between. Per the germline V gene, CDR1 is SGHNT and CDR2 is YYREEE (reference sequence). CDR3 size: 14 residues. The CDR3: CASSLLRQNSPLHF. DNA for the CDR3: TGTGCCAGCAGCTTGCTCCGACAGAATTCACCCCTCCACTTT.

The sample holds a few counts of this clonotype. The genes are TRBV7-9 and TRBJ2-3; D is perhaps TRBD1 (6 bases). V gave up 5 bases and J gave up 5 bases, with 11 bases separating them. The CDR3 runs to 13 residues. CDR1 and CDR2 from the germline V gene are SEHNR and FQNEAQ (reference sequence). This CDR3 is CASSRTTGDTQYF. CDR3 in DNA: TGTGCCAGCAGCCGGACGACAGGAGATACGCAGTATTTT. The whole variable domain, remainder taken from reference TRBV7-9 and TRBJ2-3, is DTGVSQNPRHKITKRGQNVTFRCDPISEHNRLYWYRQTLGQGPEFLTYFQNEAQLEKSRLLSDRFSAERPKGSFSTLEIQRTEQGDSAMYLCASSRTTGDTQYFGPGTRLTVL.

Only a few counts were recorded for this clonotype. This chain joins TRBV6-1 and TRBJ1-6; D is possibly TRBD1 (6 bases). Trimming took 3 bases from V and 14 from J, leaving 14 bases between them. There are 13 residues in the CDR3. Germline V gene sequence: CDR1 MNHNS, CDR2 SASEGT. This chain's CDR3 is CASSERYRVTLHF. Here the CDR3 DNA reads TGTGCCAGCAGTGAGCGATACAGGGTAACCCTCCACTTT.

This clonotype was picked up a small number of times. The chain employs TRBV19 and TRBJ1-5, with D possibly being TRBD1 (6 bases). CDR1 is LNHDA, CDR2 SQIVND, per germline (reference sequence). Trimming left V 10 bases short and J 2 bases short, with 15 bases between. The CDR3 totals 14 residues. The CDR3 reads CAIGGQGGNQPQHF. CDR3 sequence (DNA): TGTGCCATCGGGGGGCAGGGAGGCAATCAGCCCCAGCATTTT.

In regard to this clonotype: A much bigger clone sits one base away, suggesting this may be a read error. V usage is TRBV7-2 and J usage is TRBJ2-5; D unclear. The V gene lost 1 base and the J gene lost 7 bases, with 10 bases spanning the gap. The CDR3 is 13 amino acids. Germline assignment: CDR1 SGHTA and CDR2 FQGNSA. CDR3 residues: CASSLGLLGTQYF. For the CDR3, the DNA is TGTGCCAGCAGCTTAGGGCTTTTAGGGACCCAGTACTTC.

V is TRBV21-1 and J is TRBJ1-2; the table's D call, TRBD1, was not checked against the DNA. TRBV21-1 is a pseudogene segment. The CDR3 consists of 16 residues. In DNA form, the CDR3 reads TGTGCCAGCAAGTCCCGGGACACCACGACTACGCCTGGCTACACCTTC. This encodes CASKSRDTTTTPGYTF.

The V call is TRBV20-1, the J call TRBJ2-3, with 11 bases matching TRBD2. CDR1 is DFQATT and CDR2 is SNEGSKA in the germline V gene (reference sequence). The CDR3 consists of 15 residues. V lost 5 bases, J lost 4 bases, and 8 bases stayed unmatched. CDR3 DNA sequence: TGCAGTGCTTCCTGGGCTAGCGGGGGGTCAGATACGCAGTATTTT. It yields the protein CSASWASGGSDTQYF.

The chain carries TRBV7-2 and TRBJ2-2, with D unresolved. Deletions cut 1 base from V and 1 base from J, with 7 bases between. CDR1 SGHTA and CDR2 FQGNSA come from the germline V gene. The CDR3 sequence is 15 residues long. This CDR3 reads CASSLDSGNTGELFF. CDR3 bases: TGTGCCAGCAGCTTAGATTCGGGGAACACCGGGGAGCTGTTTTTT.

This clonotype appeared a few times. CDR3 nucleotides: TGTGCCAGCAGTTTAGGCATCGGGACGGTCACCTCCTACGAGCAGTACTTC. Encoded protein: CASSLGIGTVTSYEQYF. The chain links TRBV28 to TRBJ2-7, with D perhaps TRBD1 or TRBD2 (5 bases each). The length of the CDR3 is 17 residues. The V gene's germline CDR1 is MDHEN and CDR2 SYDVKM. V was cut by 2 bases and J by 0 bases, with 17 bases left in between.

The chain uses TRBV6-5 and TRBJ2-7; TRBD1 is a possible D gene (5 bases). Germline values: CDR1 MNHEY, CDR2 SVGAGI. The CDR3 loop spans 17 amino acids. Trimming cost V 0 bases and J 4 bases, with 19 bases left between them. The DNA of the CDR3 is TGTGCCAGCAGTTACTCGACAGTTGACCCCGCCCTATACGAGCAGTACTTC. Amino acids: CASSYSTVDPALYEQYF.

CDR3 coding DNA: TGTGCCAGCAATACCCCGGGACAGGGTAATACAGAGACCCAGTACTTC. It translates to CASNTPGQGNTETQYF. The chain recombines TRBV6-1 with TRBJ2-5, with 9 bases lining up with TRBD1. CDR1 is MNHNS, CDR2 SASEGT, per germline. The ends lost 7 bases at V and 4 bases at J; junction bases unmatched: 13. CDR3 length equals 16 residues.

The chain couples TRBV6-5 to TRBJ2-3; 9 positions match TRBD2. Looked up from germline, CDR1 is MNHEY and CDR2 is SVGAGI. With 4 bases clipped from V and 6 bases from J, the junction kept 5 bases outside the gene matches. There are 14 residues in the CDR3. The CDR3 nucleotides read TGTGCCAGCAGTTCCGGGACTAGCCACGATACGCAGTATTTT. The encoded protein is CASSSGTSHDTQYF.

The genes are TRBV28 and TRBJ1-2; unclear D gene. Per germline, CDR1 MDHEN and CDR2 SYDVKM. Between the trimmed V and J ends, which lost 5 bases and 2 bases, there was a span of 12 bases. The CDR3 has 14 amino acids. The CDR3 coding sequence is TGTGCCAGCAGTCGAACTGGGCAAAACTATGGCTACACCTTC. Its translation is CASSRTGQNYGYTF.

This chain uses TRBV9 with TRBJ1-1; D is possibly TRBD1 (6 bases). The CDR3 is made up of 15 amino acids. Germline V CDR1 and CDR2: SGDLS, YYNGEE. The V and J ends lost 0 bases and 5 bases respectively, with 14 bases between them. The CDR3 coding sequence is TGTGCCAGCAGCGTAGCTCAGGGGAAGGGAACTGAAGCTTTCTTT. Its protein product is CASSVAQGKGTEAFF.

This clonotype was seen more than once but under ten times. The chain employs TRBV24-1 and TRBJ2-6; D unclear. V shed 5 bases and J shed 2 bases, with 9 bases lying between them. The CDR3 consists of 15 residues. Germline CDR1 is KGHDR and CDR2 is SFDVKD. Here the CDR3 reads CATSAGRPGANVLTF. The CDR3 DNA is TGTGCCACCAGTGCTGGTAGACCTGGGGCCAACGTCCTGACTTTC.

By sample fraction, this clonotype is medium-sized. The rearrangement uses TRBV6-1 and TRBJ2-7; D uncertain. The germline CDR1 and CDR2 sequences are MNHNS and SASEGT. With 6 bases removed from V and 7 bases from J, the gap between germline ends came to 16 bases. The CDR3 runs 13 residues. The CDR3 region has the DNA TGTGCCAGCAGCTCCCTCAGGCGCTCAGAGCAGTACTTC. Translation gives CASSSLRRSEQYF.